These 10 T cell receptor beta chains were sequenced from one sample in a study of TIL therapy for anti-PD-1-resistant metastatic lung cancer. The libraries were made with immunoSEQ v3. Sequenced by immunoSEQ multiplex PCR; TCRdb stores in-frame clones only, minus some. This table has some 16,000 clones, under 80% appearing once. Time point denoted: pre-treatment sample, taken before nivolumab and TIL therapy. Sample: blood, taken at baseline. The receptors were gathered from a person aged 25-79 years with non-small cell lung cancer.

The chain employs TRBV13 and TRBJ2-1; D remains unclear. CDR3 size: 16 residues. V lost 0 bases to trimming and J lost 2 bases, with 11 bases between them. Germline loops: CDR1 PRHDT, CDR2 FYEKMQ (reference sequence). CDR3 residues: CASSLGWLSAYNEQFF. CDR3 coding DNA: TGTGCCAGCAGCTTAGGTTGGCTATCCGCCTACAATGAGCAGTTCTTC.

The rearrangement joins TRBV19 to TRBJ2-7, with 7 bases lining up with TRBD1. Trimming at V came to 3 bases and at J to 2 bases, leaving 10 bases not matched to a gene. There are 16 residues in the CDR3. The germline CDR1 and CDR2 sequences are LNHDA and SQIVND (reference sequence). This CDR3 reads CASSMVAGQVTYEQYF. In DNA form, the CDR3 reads TGTGCCAGTAGTATGGTCGCCGGACAGGTGACCTACGAGCAGTACTTC. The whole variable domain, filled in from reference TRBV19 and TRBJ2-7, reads DGGITQSPKYLFRKEGQNVTLSCEQNLNHDAMYWYRQDPGQGLRLIYYSQIVNDFQKGDIAEGYSVSREKKESFPLTVTSAQKNPTAFYLCASSMVAGQVTYEQYFGPGTRLTVT.

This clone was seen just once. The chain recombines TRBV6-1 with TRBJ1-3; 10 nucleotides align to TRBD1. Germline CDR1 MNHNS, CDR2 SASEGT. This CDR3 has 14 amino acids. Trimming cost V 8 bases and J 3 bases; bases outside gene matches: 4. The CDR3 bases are TGTGCCAGCGTGGACAGGGGGAATGGAAACACCATATATTTT. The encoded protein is CASVDRGNGNTIYF.

The CDR3 nucleotides are TGTGCCAGCAGCTTAGACAACAGGGGGAACTATGGCTACACCTTC. Amino acids: CASSLDNRGNYGYTF. The chain carries TRBV7-2 and TRBJ1-2, with 8 bases fitting TRBD1. V shed 1 base and J 2 bases; nucleotides not matched to a gene: 3. The germline CDR1 and CDR2 sequences are SGHTA and FQGNSA. CDR3 length: 15 residues.

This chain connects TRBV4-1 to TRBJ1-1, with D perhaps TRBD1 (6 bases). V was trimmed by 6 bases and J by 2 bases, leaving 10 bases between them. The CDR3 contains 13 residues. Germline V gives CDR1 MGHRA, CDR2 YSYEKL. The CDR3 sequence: CASRQGSNTEAFF. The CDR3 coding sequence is TGCGCCAGCAGACAGGGTAGCAACACTGAAGCTTTCTTT.

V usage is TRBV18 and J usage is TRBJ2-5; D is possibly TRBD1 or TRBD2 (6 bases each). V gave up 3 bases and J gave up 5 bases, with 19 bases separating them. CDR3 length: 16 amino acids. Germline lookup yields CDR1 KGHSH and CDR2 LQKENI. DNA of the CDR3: TGTGCCAGCTCACCGCTCTCGGGGGCCGTCCAGGAGACCCAGTACTTC. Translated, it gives CASSPLSGAVQETQYF.

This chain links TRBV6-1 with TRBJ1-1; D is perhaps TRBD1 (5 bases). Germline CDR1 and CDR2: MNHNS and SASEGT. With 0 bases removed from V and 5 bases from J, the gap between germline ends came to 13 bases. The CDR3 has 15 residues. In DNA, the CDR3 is TGTGCCAGCAGTGAAGCGCAGCCAGGGCGGACTGAAGCTTTCTTT. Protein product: CASSEAQPGRTEAFF.

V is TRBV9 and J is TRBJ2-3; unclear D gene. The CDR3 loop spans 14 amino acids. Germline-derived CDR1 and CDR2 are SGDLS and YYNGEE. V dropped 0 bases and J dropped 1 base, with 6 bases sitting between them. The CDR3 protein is CASSVEGGTDTQYF. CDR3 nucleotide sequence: TGTGCCAGCAGCGTAGAAGGAGGCACAGATACGCAGTATTTT.

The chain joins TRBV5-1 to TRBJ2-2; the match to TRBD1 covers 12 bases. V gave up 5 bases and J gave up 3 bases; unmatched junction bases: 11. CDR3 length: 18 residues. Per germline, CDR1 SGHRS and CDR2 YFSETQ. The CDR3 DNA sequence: TGCGCCAGCAGAGGGGAACCGGGACAGGGGGCAGACACCGGGGAGCTGTTTTTT. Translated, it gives CASRGEPGQGADTGELFF.

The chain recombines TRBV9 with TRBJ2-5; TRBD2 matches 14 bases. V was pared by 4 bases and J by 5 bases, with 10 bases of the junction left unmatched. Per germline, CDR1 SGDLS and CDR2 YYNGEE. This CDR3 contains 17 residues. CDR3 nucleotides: TGTGCCAGCAGCCTCCGACTAGCGGGGGGGCCGGAGGAGACCCAGTACTTC. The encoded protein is CASSLRLAGGPEETQYF.